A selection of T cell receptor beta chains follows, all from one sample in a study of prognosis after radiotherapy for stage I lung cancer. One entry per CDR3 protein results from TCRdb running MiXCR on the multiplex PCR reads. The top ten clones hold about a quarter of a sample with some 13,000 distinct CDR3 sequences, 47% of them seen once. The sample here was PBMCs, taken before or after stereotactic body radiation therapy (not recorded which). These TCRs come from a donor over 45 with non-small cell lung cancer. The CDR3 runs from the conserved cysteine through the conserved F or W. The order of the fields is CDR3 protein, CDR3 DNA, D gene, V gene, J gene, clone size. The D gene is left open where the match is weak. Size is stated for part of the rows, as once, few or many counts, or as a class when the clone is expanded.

CASSFGLAASSSNSPLHF	TGTGCCAGCAGCTTCGGCCTAGCGGCAAGCTCCTCCAATTCACCCCTCCACTTT	-	TRBV7-2	TRBJ1-6	large
CSAPRQQNTEAFF	TGCAGTGCTCCAAGACAGCAGAACACTGAAGCTTTCTTT	-	TRBV20-1	TRBJ1-1	many
CASSLAVTEAFF	TGTGCCAGCAGTCTAGCCGTGACTGAAGCTTTCTTT	-	TRBV12-3/TRBV12-4	TRBJ1-1	-
CASLRQGPREQYF	TGTGCCAGTCTTCGACAGGGGCCACGGGAGCAGTACTTC	TRBD1	TRBV27	TRBJ2-7	few
CASTTNPGQANTGELFF	TGTGCCAGCACTACGAACCCGGGACAGGCGAACACCGGGGAGCTGTTTTTT	TRBD1	TRBV9	TRBJ2-2	medium-sized
CASSGVGTDTQYF	TGTGCCAGCAGTGGTGTCGGCACAGATACGCAGTATTTT	-	TRBV2	TRBJ2-3	medium-sized
CASSRTSGLSNEQFF	TGTGCCAGCAGTAGGACTAGCGGGTTATCTAATGAGCAGTTCTTC	TRBD2	TRBV6-1	TRBJ2-1	once
CASSFGGSRNIQYF	TGTGCCAGCAGCTTCGGCGGGAGTAGAAACATTCAGTACTTC	TRBD2	TRBV11-3	TRBJ2-4	many
CASRRREAGELFF	TGTGCCAGTAGGAGGCGGGAGGCCGGGGAGCTGTTTTTT	TRBD2	TRBV19	TRBJ2-2	many
CASSPPRQGTQKGVVNTEAFF	TGTGCCAGCAGTCCACCCCGGCAGGGGACTCAAAAAGGAGTCGTGAACACTGAAGCTTTCTTT	-	TRBV12-3/TRBV12-4	TRBJ1-1	many
CASSFGETQYF	TGTGCCAGCAGTTTCGGCGAGACCCAGTACTTC	-	TRBV28	TRBJ2-5	medium-sized
CASSSGSRNGELFF	TGTGCCAGCAGTTCCGGGAGCAGAAATGGGGAGCTGTTTTTT	-	TRBV28	TRBJ2-2	many
CASSPTTPREQYF	TGTGCCAGCAGTCCGACGACTCCACGAGAGCAGTACTTC	-	TRBV27	TRBJ2-7	medium-sized
CSARDSPGTSNSPLHF	TGCAGTGCTAGAGACTCCCCCGGGACGTCTAATTCACCCCTCCACTTT	-	TRBV20-1	TRBJ1-6	once
CASRVGLVGGSGELIF	TGTGCCAGCAGAGTCGGGCTAGTGGGAGGGAGCGGGGAGCTGATTTTT	TRBD2	TRBV27	TRBJ2-2	-
CSVAGPNTGELFF	TGCAGCGTAGCGGGCCCGAACACCGGGGAGCTGTTTTTT	TRBD2	TRBV20-1	TRBJ2-2	medium-sized
CSALRVRGATEAFF	TGCAGTGCTCTAAGGGTCCGGGGTGCCACTGAAGCTTTCTTT	-	TRBV20-1	TRBJ1-1	-
CASSPFPTGELFF	TGTGCCAGCTCACCTTTCCCAACCGGGGAGCTGTTTTTT	-	TRBV18	TRBJ2-2	many
CASASSGRGTYNEQFF	TGTGCCAGCGCGTCCAGCGGGAGAGGAACCTACAATGAGCAGTTCTTC	TRBD2	TRBV6-4	TRBJ2-1	medium-sized
CSQGGGADTQYF	TGCAGCCAGGGTGGAGGGGCAGATACGCAGTATTTT	-	TRBV20-1	TRBJ2-3	medium-sized
CASSTGGQGSNYGHTF	TGTGCCAGCTCAACAGGTGGTCAGGGCTCTAACTATGGCCACACCTTC	-	TRBV18	TRBJ1-2	-
CASSPSEDPGYTF	TGTGCCAGCAGCCCGTCAGAGGATCCTGGCTACACCTTC	-	TRBV7-9	TRBJ1-2	-
CASLAPTPRGRGNEQFF	TGTGCCAGCTTAGCTCCGACTCCCCGGGGTCGGGGGAATGAGCAGTTCTTC	-	TRBV11-2	TRBJ2-1	-
CASSLSTWGGERGTDTQYF	TGTGCCAGCAGCTTGTCCACCTGGGGGGGGGAGCGTGGGACAGATACGCAGTATTTT	TRBD2	TRBV7-2	TRBJ2-3	many
CASSPPGTGVTGELFF	TGTGCCAGCTCACCACCAGGGACAGGGGTTACCGGGGAGCTGTTTTTT	TRBD1	TRBV18	TRBJ2-2	-
CASSLTSGPYNEQFF	TGTGCCAGCAGTCTGACTAGCGGGCCATACAATGAGCAGTTCTTC	TRBD2	TRBV6-4	TRBJ2-1	many
CSAAGRWSGYGYTF	TGCAGTGCTGCCGGCCGGTGGAGTGGCTATGGCTACACCTTC	-	TRBV20-1	TRBJ1-2	-
CASSLVLAGGYNEQFF	TGTGCCAGCAGCTTAGTTTTAGCGGGAGGGTACAATGAGCAGTTCTTC	TRBD2	TRBV7-8	TRBJ2-1	-
CSASGQGLTCETQYF	TGCAGTGCTAGCGGACAGGGCCTAACCTGTGAGACCCAGTACTTC	TRBD1	TRBV20-1	TRBJ2-5	-
CASSQGTAARPQHF	TGTGCCAGCAGCCAGGGGACAGCGGCCCGTCCCCAGCATTTT	TRBD1	TRBV7-2	TRBJ1-5	-
CASSEAERLDVSYEQYF	TGTGCCAGCAGTGAAGCGGAGCGGCTTGACGTTTCCTACGAGCAGTACTTC	-	TRBV2	TRBJ2-7	once
CATSRDRVGVDTEAFF	TGTGCCACCAGCAGAGACAGGGTTGGTGTGGACACTGAAGCTTTCTTT	-	TRBV15	TRBJ1-1	many
CSAKGLAGEYQETQYF	TGCAGTGCCAAGGGACTAGCGGGAGAGTACCAAGAGACCCAGTACTTC	TRBD2	TRBV20-1	TRBJ2-5	-
CDSSLAGGDTEYF	TGTGACAGCAGCTTGGCGGGTGGGGATACGGAGTATTTT	-	TRBV5-4	TRBJ2-3	-
CASSEGAGNTIYF	TGTGCCAGCAGTGAAGGGGCGGGAAACACCATATATTTT	-	TRBV6-1	TRBJ1-3	few